Below are 27 T cell receptor beta chains sequenced from a single sample in a study of blood T cell repertoires in COVID-19. Profiled with immunoSEQ multiplex PCR; TCRdb holds only in-frame clones, not every one. Of nearly 350,000 clones in the sample, roughly 86% were seen once. Material for sequencing was peripheral blood. These receptors were taken from an older woman with COVID-19, enrolled during active disease.

The chain employs TRBV3-1 (or the pseudogene TRBV3-2) and TRBJ1-3, with D perhaps TRBD1 (5 bases). Trimming shortened V by 4 bases and J by 2 bases, and 9 bases separated the two germline ends. CDR1 LGHDT and CDR2 YNNKEL come from the germline V gene (reference sequence). CDR3 length equals 14 residues. CDR3 loop: CASSPTGAGNTIYF. As DNA, the CDR3 is TGTGCCAGCAGCCCAACGGGGGCTGGAAACACCATATATTTT.

The rearrangement links TRBV5-3 to TRBJ1-1; no clear D gene. TRBV5-3 belongs to the ORF category, with a function that is uncertain. This CDR3 has 14 residues. V lost 0 bases to trimming and J lost 4 bases, with 10 bases between them. CDR3 DNA sequence: TGTGCCAGAAGCTTGGCTGGAGTCGGCACTGAAGCTTTCTTT. As protein: CARSLAGVGTEAFF.

The rearrangement uses TRBV5-4 and TRBJ1-6; D is possibly TRBD1 (5 bases). Germline V gene lookup returns CDR1 SGHNT and CDR2 YYREEE (reference sequence). The CDR3 extends over 16 amino acids. V was shortened by 5 bases and J by 5 bases, with 17 bases between the two germline ends. CDR3 sequence (DNA): TGTGCCAGCAGTTGGGGGGGGTTAGGGAATAATTCACCCCTCCACTTT. Protein: CASSWGGLGNNSPLHF.

The rearrangement uses TRBV10-2 and TRBJ1-5, with D perhaps TRBD1 (5 bases). V lost 4 bases and J lost 2, with 15 bases in between. Germline loops: CDR1 WSHSY, CDR2 SAAADI. The CDR3 is 16 residues long. CDR3 sequence: CASSASYSGGNQPQHF. CDR3 coding DNA: TGCGCCAGCAGTGCATCTTACTCGGGGGGCAATCAGCCCCAGCATTTT.

Written as DNA, the CDR3 is TGCGCCAGCAGCCAGACGACAGGGGAGGGAAACACCATATATTTT. It specifies CASSQTTGEGNTIYF. The gene calls are TRBV5-1 and TRBJ1-3; 8 nucleotides line up with TRBD1. Germline V gene sequence: CDR1 SGHRS, CDR2 YFSETQ. The CDR3 runs to 15 residues. V shed 4 bases, J shed 4 bases, and the junction held 7 bases outside the gene matches.

This clone showed up just a few times. V and J are TRBV27 and TRBJ1-2; 10 bases are a match to TRBD1. The germline V gene encodes CDR1 MNHEY and CDR2 SMNVEV (reference sequence). The CDR3 is 15 amino acids. V gave up 5 bases and J gave up 4 bases; unmatched junction bases: 7. CDR3 coding DNA: TGTGCCAGCAGTCACGACAGGGGGCAAGGCTATGGCTACACCTTC. It codes for CASSHDRGQGYGYTF.

The CDR3 here is CASSRVVVGQPQHF. Here the CDR3 DNA reads TGCGCCAGCAGCCGCGTCGTAGTGGGCCAGCCCCAGCATTTT. The V call is TRBV4-1, the J call TRBJ1-5; D gene ambiguous. Germline CDR1 is MGHRA and CDR2 is YSYEKL. The germline V and J ends were trimmed by 4 bases and 7 bases, with 14 bases remaining between them. The CDR3 contains 14 residues.

The CDR3 DNA reads TGTGCCAGCAGTTACTCGGCGGGGGGGAACACTGAAGCTTTCTTT. It codes for CASSYSAGGNTEAFF. This sequence joins TRBV6-5 and TRBJ1-1; D is possibly TRBD1 (5 bases). There are 15 residues in the CDR3. V was trimmed by 0 bases and J by 1 base, leaving 9 bases between them. From germline, CDR1 is MNHEY and CDR2 SVGAGI.

This clone was counted only a few times. V is TRBV5-1 and J is TRBJ1-3; D is possibly TRBD1 (5 bases). Trimming shortened V by 6 bases and J by 0 bases, and 13 bases separated the two germline ends. The CDR3 has 15 residues. The V gene's germline CDR1 is SGHRS and CDR2 YFSETQ. CDR3 in DNA: TGCGCCAGCACCCCCCAGGGCGTCTCTGGAAACACCATATATTTT. As protein: CASTPQGVSGNTIYF.

The rearrangement joins TRBV12-3 or TRBV12-4 to TRBJ1-2, with D hard to call. The CDR3 runs to 11 residues. The V end lost 5 bases, the J end lost 7 bases, and 8 bases lay between the germline ends. CDR3 loop: CASSDGSGYTF. The CDR3 bases are TGTGCCAGCAGTGACGGGAGTGGCTACACCTTC.

This clone showed up just once. The chain links TRBV19 to TRBJ2-1; 7 bases map to TRBD2. Looked up from germline, CDR1 is LNHDA and CDR2 is SQIVND (reference sequence). There are 14 residues in the CDR3. Germline trimming cut 7 bases from V and 1 base from J; bases unmatched to any gene: 4. The DNA of the CDR3 is TGTGCCAGTAAAAGCGGGGCTTCCTACAATGAGCAGTTCTTC. This sequence encodes CASKSGASYNEQFF.

The chain uses TRBV19 and TRBJ1-2; 7 nucleotides agree with TRBD1. The CDR3 has 14 residues. V gave up 5 bases and J gave up 2 bases; unmatched junction bases: 5. Per the germline V gene, CDR1 is LNHDA and CDR2 is SQIVND (reference sequence). CDR3 region: CASSGNRGNYGYTF. The CDR3 DNA reads as TGTGCCAGTAGTGGAAACAGGGGAAACTATGGCTACACCTTC.

The rearrangement links TRBV5-1 to TRBJ1-4, with 7 nucleotides matching TRBD1. The CDR3 sequence is 15 residues long. The junction had 5 bases not matched to a gene; V was cut back by 2 bases and J by 4 bases. In germline, CDR1 is SGHRS, CDR2 YFSETQ. The CDR3 DNA reads as TGCGCCAGCAGCTTCCTTGGGACAGTTAATGAAAAACTGTTTTTT. Protein product: CASSFLGTVNEKLFF.

The chain carries TRBV10-3 and TRBJ1-2, with D unresolved. The V end lost 3 bases, the J end lost 6 bases, and 17 bases lay between the germline ends. The CDR3 has 15 amino acids. In germline, CDR1 is ENHRY, CDR2 SYGVKD. The CDR3 region is CAISDGRETLHGYTF. CDR3 sequence (DNA): TGTGCCATCAGTGATGGGAGGGAGACGCTTCATGGCTACACCTTC.

This sequence joins TRBV2 and TRBJ2-1; 8 positions match TRBD1. CDR3 length: 13 residues. Germline-derived CDR1 and CDR2 are SNHLY and FYNNEI. V trimming: 4 bases; J trimming: 8 bases; junction bases outside the gene matches: 4. The CDR3 bases are TGTGCCAGCAGTGCGGACAGGGACTATGAGCAGTTCTTC. Protein product: CASSADRDYEQFF. The variable domain in full, with the rest retrieved from reference TRBV2 and TRBJ2-1, is EPEVTQTPSHQVTQMGQEVILRCVPISNHLYFYWYRQILGQKVEFLVSFYNNEISEKSEIFDDQFSVERPDGSNFTLKIRSTKLEDSAMYFCASSADRDYEQFFGPGTRLTVL.

This rearrangement joins TRBV4-1 to TRBJ2-1; TRBD2 matches 8 bases. This CDR3 has 21 amino acids. The V and J ends lost 4 bases and 1 base, in that order; junction bases with no gene match: 21. Germline loops: CDR1 MGHRA, CDR2 YSYEKL. The CDR3 nucleotides read TGCGCCAGCAGCCTCCGGACCAGCGGGGGCCTGTTTGTTGAGTCCTACAATGAGCAGTTCTTC. Its translation is CASSLRTSGGLFVESYNEQFF.

The chain joins TRBV19 to TRBJ2-7, with TRBD1 matching over 9 bases. Germline-derived CDR1 and CDR2 are LNHDA and SQIVND (reference sequence). With 6 bases clipped from V and 7 bases from J, the junction kept 13 bases outside the gene matches. There are 15 residues in the CDR3. DNA of the CDR3: TGTGCCAGTAGCCCTCCGGGACAGGGAGTGCGGGAGCAGTACTTC. Translated, it gives CASSPPGQGVREQYF.

The rearrangement uses TRBV12-3 or TRBV12-4 and TRBJ1-1, with no clear D. V lost 3 bases and J lost 6, with 8 bases in between. The CDR3 is 12 amino acids. In nucleotides, the CDR3 is TGTGCCAGCAGTTTGATAGTAGCTGAAGCTTTCTTT. Protein: CASSLIVAEAFF.

A few counts support this clone. This rearrangement joins TRBV19 to TRBJ1-1, with D perhaps matching TRBD1 (6 bases). The CDR3 is made up of 14 amino acids. Germline values: CDR1 LNHDA, CDR2 SQIVND (reference sequence). The V gene lost 4 bases and the J gene lost 0 bases, with 9 bases spanning the gap. The CDR3 loop reads CASSTDRLNTEAFF. CDR3 in DNA: TGTGCCAGTAGTACCGACAGGTTGAACACTGAAGCTTTCTTT.

The V gene is TRBV6-1, the J gene TRBJ2-2; 13 bases agree with TRBD2. The CDR3 spans 18 residues. V lost 4 bases, J lost 1 base, and 6 bases stayed unmatched. The germline V gene has CDR1 MNHNS and CDR2 SASEGT. CDR3 protein: CASSVGRLAGGNTGELFF. As DNA, the CDR3 is TGTGCCAGCAGTGTAGGGAGACTAGCGGGGGGGAACACCGGGGAGCTGTTTTTT.

The chain couples TRBV24-1 to TRBJ1-2; perhaps TRBD1 as D (5 bases). CDR1 and CDR2 (germline): KGHDR, SFDVKD. The ends were cut back, 4 bases at V and 1 base at J, with 9 bases in the middle. CDR3 length: 14 amino acids. CDR3 region: CATSEGVLNYGYTF. The CDR3 DNA follows: TGTGCCACCAGTGAAGGGGTCCTTAACTATGGCTACACCTTC.

The rearrangement uses TRBV7-8 and TRBJ1-4; 10 bases agree with TRBD1. This CDR3 has 17 residues. Germline V gene data show CDR1 as SGHVS and CDR2 as FQNEAQ. The junction had 14 bases not matched to a gene; V was cut back by 3 bases and J by 10 bases. The CDR3 DNA is TGTGCCAGCAGCTTCGGAAGCGACAGGGGGCTCCGCGGAAAACTGTTTTTT. Its translation is CASSFGSDRGLRGKLFF.

This sequence joins TRBV9 and TRBJ1-1; TRBD1 is a possible D gene (6 bases). CDR3 size: 15 residues. Trimming took 0 bases from V and 1 from J, leaving 10 bases between them. CDR1 and CDR2 (germline): SGDLS, YYNGEE. CDR3 sequence: CASSVAGTTNTEAFF. CDR3 nucleotides: TGTGCCAGCAGCGTAGCTGGGACAACGAACACTGAAGCTTTCTTT.

This rearrangement joins TRBV2 to TRBJ1-1; possibly TRBD1 for D (5 bases). The CDR3 runs to 12 residues. Germline V gene sequence: CDR1 SNHLY, CDR2 FYNNEI. Trimming pared 6 bases from V and 7 bases from J, leaving 12 bases between. CDR3 sequence: CASRGEVSEAFF. The CDR3 DNA reads TGTGCCAGCAGAGGGGAAGTGAGTGAAGCTTTCTTT.

This chain uses TRBV18 with TRBJ2-5, with 7 bases fitting TRBD1. CDR3 length: 15 residues. V shed 2 bases, J shed 1 base, and the junction held 4 bases outside the gene matches. The germline gives CDR1 KGHSH, CDR2 LQKENI. The CDR3 is CASSPRAGGQETQYF. The CDR3 region has the DNA TGTGCCAGCTCACCAAGGGCAGGGGGCCAAGAGACCCAGTACTTC.

Only one count was recorded for this clone. The chain has TRBV7-9 and TRBJ1-4, with 7 bases fitting TRBD1. Germline loops: CDR1 SEHNR, CDR2 FQNEAQ (reference sequence). The CDR3 consists of 14 residues. V gave up 4 bases and J gave up 7 bases; unmatched junction bases: 6. In DNA form, the CDR3 reads TGTGCCAGCAGCTCGACAGGGTCTGTTGAAAAACTGTTTTTT. Amino acids: CASSSTGSVEKLFF.

The chain employs TRBV10-3 and TRBJ1-5, with D possibly TRBD1 on 5 matching bases. Germline loops: CDR1 ENHRY, CDR2 SYGVKD. Trimming shortened V by 4 bases and J by 3 bases, and 10 bases separated the two germline ends. This CDR3 has 14 residues. As DNA, the CDR3 is TGTGCCATCAGTGGGGGGGATCTCAATCAGCCCCAGCATTTT. It is translated as CAISGGDLNQPQHF.